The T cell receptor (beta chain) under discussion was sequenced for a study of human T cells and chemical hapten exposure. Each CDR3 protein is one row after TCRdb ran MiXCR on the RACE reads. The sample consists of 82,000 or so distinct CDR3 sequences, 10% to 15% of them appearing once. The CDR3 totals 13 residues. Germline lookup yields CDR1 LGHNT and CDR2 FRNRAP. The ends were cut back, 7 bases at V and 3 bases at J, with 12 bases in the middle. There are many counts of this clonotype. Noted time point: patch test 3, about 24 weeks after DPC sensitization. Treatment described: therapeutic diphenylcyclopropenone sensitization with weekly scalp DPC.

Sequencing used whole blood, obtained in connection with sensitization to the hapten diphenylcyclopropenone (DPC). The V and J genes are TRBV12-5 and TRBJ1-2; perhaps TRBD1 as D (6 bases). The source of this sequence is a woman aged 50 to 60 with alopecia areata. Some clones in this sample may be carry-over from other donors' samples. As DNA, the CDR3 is TGTGCTAGTGATACCGGGACATACTATGGCTACACCTTC. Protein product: CASDTGTYYGYTF.